This is a list of T cell receptor beta chains from one sample in a study of human T cells and chemical hapten exposure. TCRdb itself ran the RACE reads through MiXCR, one entry per CDR3 protein. The profile shows a few hundred thousand distinct CDR3 sequences, around 5% of them singletons. Sequencing was performed on whole blood, taken in connection with sensitization to the hapten diphenylcyclopropenone (DPC). Every receptor here comes from a woman aged 18-29 years with alopecia areata. Some clones in this sample may be carry-over from other donors' samples. CDR3s include the opening cysteine and the closing phenylalanine or tryptophan.

TRBJ2-1 | 13 | TRBV4-2 | CASSQDPRDEQFF
TRBJ2-5 | 15 | TRBV5-1 | CASSLARGSEETQYF
TRBJ1-5 | 15 | TRBV11-2 | CASSLDGRGDQPQHF
TRBJ1-1 | 13 | TRBV2 | CASHRGGPTEAFF
TRBJ2-1 | 14 | TRBV12-3/TRBV12-4 | CASSPGQGHHEQFF
TRBJ2-5 | 14 | TRBV12-3/TRBV12-4 | CASSIRTGEETQYF
TRBJ2-3 | 16 | TRBV20-1 | CSASSGLAGGPDTQYF
TRBJ2-4 | 14 | TRBV7-9 | CASSFTTGTGEWYF
TRBJ1-1 | 17 | TRBV6-6 | CASSLTWEFLMNTEAFF
TRBJ2-5 | 15 | TRBV6-5 | CASSYYQFERETQYF
TRBJ2-7 | 14 | TRBV12-3/TRBV12-4 | CASSSRLNSYEQYF
TRBJ2-1 | 14 | TRBV7-3 | CASSLTKGNNEQFF
TRBJ1-1 | 17 | TRBV6-2/TRBV6-3 | CASSPALVAPMNTEAFF
TRBJ1-5 | 13 | TRBV6-2/TRBV6-3 | CASSSGVRQPQHF
TRBJ2-7 | 13 | TRBV10-3 | CAISESTVGEQYF
TRBJ2-3 | 19 | TRBV20-1 | CSARDGTSGVLAGGDTQYF
TRBJ2-5 | 13 | TRBV29-1 | CSVRTSGQETQYF
TRBJ1-1 | 14 | TRBV27 | CASSITGGGLSAFF
TRBJ2-1 | 14 | TRBV14 | CASSVFGTYNEQFF
TRBJ2-3 | 16 | TRBV20-1 | CSARDPEGDYTDTQYF
TRBJ2-3 | 16 | TRBV11-2 | CASSIIQGTPTDTQYF
TRBJ1-3 | 17 | TRBV7-9 | CASSVADRVVAIDTIYF
TRBJ2-5 | 15 | TRBV5-1 | CASGLELAGVETQYF
TRBJ1-2 | 15 | TRBV5-6 | CASSQPRGGNYGYTF
TRBJ1-6 | 14 | TRBV10-3 | CAISERRGNSPLHF
TRBJ2-1 | 16 | TRBV3-1 | CASSQGAPTLGGEQFF
TRBJ1-1 | 14 | TRBV20-1 | CSARAGADRAEAFF
TRBJ1-5 | 15 | TRBV18 | CASSPSTEPNQPQHF
TRBJ1-1 | 16 | TRBV18 | CASSPVTPGPDTEAFF
TRBJ2-3 | 18 | TRBV4-1 | CASSQDLRRGGGTDTQYF